The clone carrying this T cell receptor (beta chain) was seen at least ten times. Germline V lookup: CDR1 DFQATT, CDR2 SNEGSKA (reference sequence). With V trimmed by 5 bases and J by 0 bases, 1 base remained unmatched. The CDR3 has 12 amino acids. The data were obtained in a study of spatial heterogeneity in lung cancer. Carried by each TCR cDNA molecule was a unique molecular identifier. TCRdb re-analysed the 5' RACE reads in MiXCR, keeping a single row per CDR3 protein. Among around 41,000 distinct CDR3 sequences listed, approximately 6.5% were seen once. Time point given: sample taken at primary tumor resection. The sequenced material consisted of unsorted whole RNA from tumor, nontumor lung or frozen PBMC. About 73 TRACERx patients with early, untreated non-small cell lung cancer donated samples.

Sequences were derived from PBMCs, sampled at surgery. This receptor was obtained from a female donor with early-stage non-small cell lung cancer. The chain has TRBV20-1 and TRBJ2-7, with 7 positions matching TRBD2. The DNA for the CDR3 is TGCAGTGCTCGCGGGGGCTCCTACGAGCAGTACTTC. It encodes CSARGGSYEQYF.